This T cell receptor (beta chain) was identified during a study of response to subunit inactivated influenza vaccine. This CDR3 spans 15 amino acids. Germline lookup yields CDR1 MDHEN and CDR2 SYDVKM. Between the trimmed V and J ends, which lost 6 bases and 0 bases, there was a span of 12 bases. TCRdb called the RT-PCR reads again in MiXCR, with one record for every CDR3 protein. The data hold about 830,000 distinct CDR3 sequences, with approximately 18% observed a single time. A single count supports this clonotype. The sequence came from a man aged 50-60 years who received an inactivated influenza vaccine. Material: PBMCs from blood, obtained more than 4 days after vaccination. V usage is TRBV28 and J usage is TRBJ1-3; D is uncertain. The CDR3 spells CASSGLSFSGNTIYF. In DNA form, the CDR3 reads TGTGCCAGCAGCGGACTGAGCTTCTCTGGAAACACCATATATTTT.